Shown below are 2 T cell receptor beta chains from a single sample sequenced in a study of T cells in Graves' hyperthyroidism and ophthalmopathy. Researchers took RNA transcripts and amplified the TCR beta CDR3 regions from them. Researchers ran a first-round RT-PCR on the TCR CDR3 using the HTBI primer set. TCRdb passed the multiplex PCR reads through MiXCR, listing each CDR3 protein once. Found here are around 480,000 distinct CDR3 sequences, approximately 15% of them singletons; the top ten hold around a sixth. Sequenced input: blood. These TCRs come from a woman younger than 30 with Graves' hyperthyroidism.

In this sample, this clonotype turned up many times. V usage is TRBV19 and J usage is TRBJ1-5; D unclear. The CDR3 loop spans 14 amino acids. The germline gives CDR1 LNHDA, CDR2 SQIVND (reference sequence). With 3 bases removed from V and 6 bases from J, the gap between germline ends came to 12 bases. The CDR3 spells CASSIWASRQPQHF. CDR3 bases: TGTGCCAGTAGTATTTGGGCTTCTCGTCAGCCCCAGCATTTT.

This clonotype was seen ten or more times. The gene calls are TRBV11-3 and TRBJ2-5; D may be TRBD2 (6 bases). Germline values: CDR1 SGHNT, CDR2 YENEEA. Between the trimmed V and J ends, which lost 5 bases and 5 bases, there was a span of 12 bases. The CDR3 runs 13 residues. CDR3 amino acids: CASSLGLAETQYF. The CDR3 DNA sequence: TGTGCCAGCAGCCTGGGACTCGCGGAGACCCAGTACTTC.